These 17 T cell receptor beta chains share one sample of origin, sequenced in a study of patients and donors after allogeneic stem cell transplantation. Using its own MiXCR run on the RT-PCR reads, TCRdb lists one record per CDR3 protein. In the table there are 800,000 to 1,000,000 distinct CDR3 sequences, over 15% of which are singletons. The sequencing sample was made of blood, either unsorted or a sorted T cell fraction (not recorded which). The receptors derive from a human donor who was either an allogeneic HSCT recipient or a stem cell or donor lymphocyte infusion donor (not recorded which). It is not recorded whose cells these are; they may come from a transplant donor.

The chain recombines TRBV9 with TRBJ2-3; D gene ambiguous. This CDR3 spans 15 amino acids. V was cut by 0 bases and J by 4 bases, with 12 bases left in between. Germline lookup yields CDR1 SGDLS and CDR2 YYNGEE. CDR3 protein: CASSVVLGFADTQYF. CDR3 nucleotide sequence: TGTGCCAGCAGCGTAGTACTTGGATTCGCAGATACGCAGTATTTT. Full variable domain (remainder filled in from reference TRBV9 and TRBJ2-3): DSGVTQTPKHLITATGQRVTLRCSPRSGDLSVYWYQQSLDQGLQFLIQYYNGEERAKGNILERFSAQQFPDLHSELNLSSLELGDSALYFCASSVVLGFADTQYFGPGTRLTVL.

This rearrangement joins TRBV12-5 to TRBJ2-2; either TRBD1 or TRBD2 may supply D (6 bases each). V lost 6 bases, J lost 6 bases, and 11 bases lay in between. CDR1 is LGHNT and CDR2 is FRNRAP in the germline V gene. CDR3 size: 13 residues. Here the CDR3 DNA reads TGTGCTAGTGGGGCCGGGGGCTCCGGGGAGCTGTTTTTT. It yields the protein CASGAGGSGELFF.

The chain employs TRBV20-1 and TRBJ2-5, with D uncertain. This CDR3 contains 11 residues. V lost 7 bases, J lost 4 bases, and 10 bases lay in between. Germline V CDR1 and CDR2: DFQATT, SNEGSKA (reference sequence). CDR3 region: CSVKWVETQYF. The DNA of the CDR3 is TGCAGTGTCAAATGGGTAGAGACCCAGTACTTC.

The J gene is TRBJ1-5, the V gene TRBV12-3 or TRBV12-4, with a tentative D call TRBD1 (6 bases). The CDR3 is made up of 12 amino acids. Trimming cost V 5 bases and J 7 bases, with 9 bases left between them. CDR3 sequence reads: CASSTTGQPQHF. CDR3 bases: TGTGCCAGCAGTACGACAGGCCAGCCCCAGCATTTT.

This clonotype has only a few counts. The CDR3 region is CASGLPSQRAFF. The DNA of the CDR3 is TGTGCTAGTGGTTTGCCGTCCCAAAGGGCTTTCTTT. The chain couples TRBV12-5 to TRBJ1-1; D unclear. CDR3 length: 12 amino acids. CDR1 LGHNT and CDR2 FRNRAP come from the germline V gene. V lost 2 bases and J 11 bases, leaving 12 bases between the germline ends.

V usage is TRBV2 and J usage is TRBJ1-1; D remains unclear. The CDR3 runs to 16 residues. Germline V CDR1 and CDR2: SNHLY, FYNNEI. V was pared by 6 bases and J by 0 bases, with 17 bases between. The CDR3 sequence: CASRTRSLGVNTEAFF. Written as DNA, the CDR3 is TGTGCCAGCAGAACGAGGTCCCTGGGCGTGAACACTGAAGCTTTCTTT. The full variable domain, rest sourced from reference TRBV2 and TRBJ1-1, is EPEVTQTPSHQVTQMGQEVILRCVPISNHLYFYWYRQILGQKVEFLVSFYNNEISEKSEIFDDQFSVERPDGSNFTLKIRSTKLEDSAMYFCASRTRSLGVNTEAFFGQGTRLTVV.

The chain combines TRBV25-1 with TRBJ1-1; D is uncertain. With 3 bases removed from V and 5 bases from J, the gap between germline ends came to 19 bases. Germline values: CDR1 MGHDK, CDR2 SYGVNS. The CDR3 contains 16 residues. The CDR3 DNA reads TGTGCCAGCAGTGACTCCGCCCCCAGGCGGGATACTGAAGCTTTCTTT. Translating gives CASSDSAPRRDTEAFF.

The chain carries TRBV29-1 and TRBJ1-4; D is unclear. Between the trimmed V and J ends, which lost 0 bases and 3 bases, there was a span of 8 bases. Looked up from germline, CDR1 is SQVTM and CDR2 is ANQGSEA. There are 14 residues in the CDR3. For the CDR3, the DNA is TGCAGCGTTGAAGAGACCGGAGCTAATGAAAAACTGTTTTTT. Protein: CSVEETGANEKLFF. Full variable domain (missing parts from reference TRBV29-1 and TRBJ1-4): SAVISQKPSRDICQRGTSLTIQCQVDSQVTMMFWYRQQPGQSLTLIATANQGSEATYESGFVIDKFPISRPNLTFSTLTVSNMSPEDSSIYLCSVEETGANEKLFFGSGTQLSVL.

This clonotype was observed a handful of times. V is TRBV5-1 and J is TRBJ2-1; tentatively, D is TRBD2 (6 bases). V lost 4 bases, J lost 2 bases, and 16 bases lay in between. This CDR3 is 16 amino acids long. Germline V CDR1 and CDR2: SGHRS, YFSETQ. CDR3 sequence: CASSLIPGLPYNEQFF. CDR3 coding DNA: TGCGCCAGCAGCCTCATACCGGGACTCCCCTACAATGAGCAGTTCTTC.

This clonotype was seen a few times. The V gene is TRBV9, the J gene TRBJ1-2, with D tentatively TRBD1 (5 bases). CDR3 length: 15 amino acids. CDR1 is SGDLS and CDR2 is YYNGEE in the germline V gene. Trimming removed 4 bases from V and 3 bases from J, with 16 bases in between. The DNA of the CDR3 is TGTGCCAGCAGCCTGAGGCCCAGGGACTACTATGGCTACACCTTC. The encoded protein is CASSLRPRDYYGYTF.

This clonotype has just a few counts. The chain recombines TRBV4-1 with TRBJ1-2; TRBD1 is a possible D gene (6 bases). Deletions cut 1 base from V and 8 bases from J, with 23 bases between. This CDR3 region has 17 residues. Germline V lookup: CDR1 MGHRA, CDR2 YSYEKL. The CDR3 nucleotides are TGCGCCAGCAGCCAAGGGGCAACTAAGCTACAGGGTCCCGGCTACACCTTC. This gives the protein CASSQGATKLQGPGYTF.

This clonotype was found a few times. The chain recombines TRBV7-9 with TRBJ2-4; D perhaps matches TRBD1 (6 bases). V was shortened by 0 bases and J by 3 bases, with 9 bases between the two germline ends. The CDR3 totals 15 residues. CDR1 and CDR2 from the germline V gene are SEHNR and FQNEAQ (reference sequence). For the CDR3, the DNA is TGTGCCAGCAGCTTAGCACAGGGTGGCAAAAACATTCAGTACTTC. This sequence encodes CASSLAQGGKNIQYF.

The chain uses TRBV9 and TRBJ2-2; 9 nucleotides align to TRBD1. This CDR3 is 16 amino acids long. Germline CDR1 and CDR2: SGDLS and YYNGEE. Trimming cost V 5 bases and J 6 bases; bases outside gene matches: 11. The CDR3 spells CASRSWGTGFPGELFF. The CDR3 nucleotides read TGTGCCAGCAGAAGCTGGGGGACAGGGTTCCCCGGGGAGCTGTTTTTT.

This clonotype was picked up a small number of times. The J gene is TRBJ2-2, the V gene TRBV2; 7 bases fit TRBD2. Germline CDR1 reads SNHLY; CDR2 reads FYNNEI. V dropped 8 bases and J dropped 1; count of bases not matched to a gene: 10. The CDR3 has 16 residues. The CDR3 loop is CASHQVTGGNTGELFF. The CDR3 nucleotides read TGTGCCAGCCACCAAGTGACGGGAGGGAACACCGGGGAGCTGTTTTTT.

The CDR3 here is CASSQDGLYGYTF. The CDR3 DNA follows: TGCGCCAGCAGCCAAGACGGTCTCTATGGCTACACCTTC. The rearrangement uses TRBV4-1 and TRBJ1-2, with D unclear. In germline, CDR1 is MGHRA, CDR2 YSYEKL. Trimming shortened V by 0 bases and J by 4 bases, and 6 bases separated the two germline ends. This CDR3 region has 13 residues.

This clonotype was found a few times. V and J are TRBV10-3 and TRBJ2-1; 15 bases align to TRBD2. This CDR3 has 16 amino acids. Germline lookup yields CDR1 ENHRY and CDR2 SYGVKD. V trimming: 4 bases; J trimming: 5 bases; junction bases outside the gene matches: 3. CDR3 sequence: CAISAGLAGGDNEQFF. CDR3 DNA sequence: TGTGCCATCAGTGCCGGACTAGCGGGGGGGGACAATGAGCAGTTCTTC.

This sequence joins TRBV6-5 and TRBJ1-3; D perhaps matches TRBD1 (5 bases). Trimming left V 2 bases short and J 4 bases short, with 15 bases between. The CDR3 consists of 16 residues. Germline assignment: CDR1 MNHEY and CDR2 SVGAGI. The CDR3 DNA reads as TGTGCCAGCAGTTACGGGGGAGGGAGCATCGGAAACACCATATATTTT. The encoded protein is CASSYGGGSIGNTIYF.